The 32 T cell receptor beta chains listed next were all sequenced from one sample in a study of CD8+ T cells in alopecia areata. Following RNA extraction, reverse transcription yielded cDNA that acted as the sequencing template. Assay used: immunoSEQ multiplex PCR; TCRdb lists only in-frame clones, some missing. The sample holds about 100,000 clones, around 59% seen once. The sequencing sample was made of CD8+ T cells sorted from blood. These receptors were collected from a human donor in good health.

The chain employs TRBV5-6 and TRBJ1-1; D perhaps matches TRBD1 (6 bases). The CDR3 totals 18 residues. Per the germline V gene, CDR1 is SGHDT and CDR2 is YYEEEE. Trimming shortened V by 3 bases and J by 1 base, and 22 bases separated the two germline ends. The chain's CDR3 is CASSYGSGGTWRNTEAFF. The CDR3 nucleotides read TGTGCCAGCAGCTACGGGAGTGGGGGCACTTGGCGGAACACTGAAGCTTTCTTT.

This clone has only a few counts. This rearrangement joins TRBV13 to TRBJ2-7, with 8 bases that match TRBD1. CDR1 and CDR2 from the germline V gene are PRHDT and FYEKMQ (reference sequence). This CDR3 is built from 15 residues. The V and J ends lost 5 bases and 1 base, in that order; junction bases with no gene match: 7. The CDR3 DNA reads as TGTGCCAGCAGCCTCGGGACAGGATTATCCTACGAGCAGTACTTC. Encoded protein: CASSLGTGLSYEQYF.

As concerns this clone: This may arise from a read error, as a much more abundant clone is one base away. The chain couples TRBV9 to TRBJ2-3, with 12 bases fitting TRBD2. The CDR3 has 15 residues. Losses at the gene ends were 4 bases for V and 4 bases for J; bases not matched to a gene: 4. Germline loops: CDR1 SGDLS, CDR2 YYNGEE. The CDR3 nucleotides are TGTGCCAGCAGCTCTAGCGGGGGGGCCTCAGATACGCAGTATTTT. The encoded protein is CASSSSGGASDTQYF.

This rearrangement joins TRBV4-1 to TRBJ1-5, with TRBD1 identical over 11 bases. The V segment lost 0 bases and the J segment 2 bases; nucleotides outside the gene matches: 9. The CDR3 runs 19 residues. CDR1 is MGHRA and CDR2 is YSYEKL in the germline V gene. In DNA, the CDR3 is TGCGCCAGCAGCCAAGAATTGGGGACAGGGGGTTGGGGCAATCAGCCCCAGCATTTT. This translates into CASSQELGTGGWGNQPQHF.

The chain links TRBV21-1 to TRBJ2-3; the D call TRBD1 from the table was never checked on the DNA. TRBV21-1 represents a pseudogene. The CDR3 has 16 amino acids. As DNA, the CDR3 is TGTGCCAGCAGCAAAAAAAGGACAGGGTGGTCAGATACGCAGTATTTT. Amino acid sequence: CASSKKRTGWSDTQYF.

The chain couples TRBV7-2 to TRBJ2-7; D call uncertain. The CDR3 length is 13 residues. CDR1 SGHTA and CDR2 FQGNSA come from the germline V gene. Trimming removed 5 bases from V and 0 bases from J, with 8 bases in between. The CDR3 region has the DNA TGTGCCAGCAGCCTAACCAGCTCCTACGAGCAGTACTTC. Protein: CASSLTSSYEQYF.

This clone is a singleton in its sample. This chain links TRBV19 with TRBJ2-2; 8 nucleotides align to TRBD1. V dropped 6 bases and J dropped 6; count of bases not matched to a gene: 6. Germline assignment: CDR1 LNHDA and CDR2 SQIVND (reference sequence). This CDR3 region has 14 residues. The CDR3 loop reads CASRDRERPGELFF. CDR3 sequence (DNA): TGTGCCAGTAGGGACAGGGAGAGGCCCGGGGAGCTGTTTTTT. Looking up the rest from reference TRBV19 and TRBJ2-2 gives the full variable domain: DGGITQSPKYLFRKEGQNVTLSCEQNLNHDAMYWYRQDPGQGLRLIYYSQIVNDFQKGDIAEGYSVSREKKESFPLTVTSAQKNPTAFYLCASRDRERPGELFFGEGSRLTVL.

CDR3 DNA sequence: TGTGCCATCAGAAGAGGGACTAGCGGGCTATCCTACAATGAGCAGTTCTTC. Protein: CAIRRGTSGLSYNEQFF. This chain connects TRBV10-3 to TRBJ2-1, with 12 bases matching TRBD2. This CDR3 spans 17 amino acids. The germline CDR1 and CDR2 sequences are ENHRY and SYGVKD. Unmatched junction bases numbered 7, after V lost 6 bases and J lost 1 base.

The J gene is TRBJ2-1, the V gene TRBV29-1; D unresolved. Germline V lookup: CDR1 SQVTM, CDR2 ANQGSEA. The CDR3 contains 11 residues. V was pared by 4 bases and J by 12 bases, with 13 bases between. As DNA, the CDR3 is TGCAGCGTTGGGGAATCACAAGGGCAGTTCTTC. Residues: CSVGESQGQFF.

The genes are TRBV7-2 and TRBJ1-2; TRBD1 might be the D (5 bases). Trimming cost V 2 bases and J 0 bases, with 13 bases left between them. CDR1 and CDR2 (germline): SGHTA, FQGNSA. This CDR3 spans 16 amino acids. The CDR3, as DNA: TGTGCCAGCAGCTTACTTGACAGTAATGCTAACTATGGCTACACCTTC. Translating gives CASSLLDSNANYGYTF.

The chain recombines TRBV15 with TRBJ2-5; D is perhaps TRBD1 (5 bases). The CDR3 covers 14 residues. Germline CDR1 LNHNV, CDR2 YYDKDF (reference sequence). V dropped 1 base and J dropped 7 bases, with 13 bases sitting between them. CDR3 sequence reads: CATSRAGPEGTQYF. In nucleotides, the CDR3 is TGTGCCACCAGCAGAGCAGGGCCCGAAGGGACCCAGTACTTC. Combining the CDR3 with reference TRBV15 and TRBJ2-5 gives the whole variable domain DAMVIQNPRYQVTQFGKPVTLSCSQTLNHNVMYWYQQKSSQAPKLLFHYYDKDFNNEADTPDNFQSRRPNTSFCFLDIRSPGLGDTAMYLCATSRAGPEGTQYFGPGTRLLVL.

The chain couples TRBV5-4 to TRBJ2-1, with D perhaps matching TRBD1 or TRBD2 (6 bases each). Per germline, CDR1 SGHNT and CDR2 YYREEE (reference sequence). The CDR3 has 15 residues. V shed 0 bases and J shed 15 bases, with 22 bases lying between them. CDR3 amino acids: CASSLEEGVPSSWFF. DNA of the CDR3: TGTGCCAGCAGCTTGGAGGAGGGGGTACCGTCTTCTTGGTTCTTC.

The chain combines TRBV2 with TRBJ2-5; 9 bases match TRBD2. Losses at the gene ends were 6 bases for V and 5 bases for J; bases not matched to a gene: 22. This CDR3 comprises 19 residues. In germline, CDR1 is SNHLY, CDR2 FYNNEI. CDR3 sequence: CASRAPRGELAGEKETQYF. DNA of the CDR3: TGTGCCAGCAGAGCCCCCCGGGGAGAGTTAGCGGGGGAGAAGGAGACCCAGTACTTC.

The chain employs TRBV4-1 and TRBJ2-3; no definite D call. Germline V gives CDR1 MGHRA, CDR2 YSYEKL. V dropped 1 base and J dropped 3 bases, with 8 bases sitting between them. CDR3 length equals 14 residues. CDR3 sequence (DNA): TGCGCCAGCAGCCAAGGATGGGGTACAGATACGCAGTATTTT. As protein: CASSQGWGTDTQYF.

There are a few counts of this clone. The chain employs TRBV27 and TRBJ2-5; D is perhaps TRBD1 or TRBD2 (6 bases each). Germline V gene data show CDR1 as MNHEY and CDR2 as SMNVEV (reference sequence). The CDR3 extends over 15 amino acids. The ends were cut back, 0 bases at V and 5 bases at J, with 13 bases in the middle. The CDR3 here is CASSLSWGAYETQYF. In DNA form, the CDR3 reads TGTGCCAGCAGTTTATCTTGGGGGGCTTATGAGACCCAGTACTTC.

The chain employs TRBV5-6 and TRBJ2-1, with D tentatively TRBD1 or TRBD2 (5 bases each). V was cut by 0 bases and J by 2 bases, with 9 bases left in between. CDR3 length equals 15 residues. Germline V gene sequence: CDR1 SGHDT, CDR2 YYEEEE. CDR3 sequence: CASSLVRGPYNEQFF. The DNA of the CDR3 is TGTGCCAGCAGCTTGGTTAGGGGACCCTACAATGAGCAGTTCTTC.

This clone has more than one count but fewer than ten. The chain joins TRBV15 to TRBJ2-5; TRBD1 agrees at 9 bases. Germline CDR1 and CDR2: LNHNV and YYDKDF (reference sequence). J gave up 5 bases and V 4 bases, and 8 bases lay outside the gene matches. This CDR3 is built from 15 residues. The CDR3 sequence is CATSTWDRVWETQYF. The CDR3 DNA follows: TGTGCCACCAGCACATGGGACAGGGTATGGGAGACCCAGTACTTC.

This clone has a handful of counts. The chain links TRBV15 to TRBJ1-2, with 9 bases lining up with TRBD1. This CDR3 has 14 amino acids. Germline V gene data show CDR1 as LNHNV and CDR2 as YYDKDF (reference sequence). After removal of 4 bases from V and 4 bases from J, the junction contained 4 bases not matched to a gene. CDR3 DNA: TGTGCCACCAGCATGGGACAGGGAGGCTATGGCTACACCTTC. The encoded protein is CATSMGQGGYGYTF.

This sequence joins TRBV11-2 and TRBJ2-3, with 11 bases lining up with TRBD2. The CDR3 loop spans 15 amino acids. Looked up from germline, CDR1 is SGHAT and CDR2 is FQNNGV. Unmatched junction bases numbered 0, after V lost 3 bases and J lost 1 base. Here the CDR3 reads CASSLTSGGTDTQYF. CDR3 sequence (DNA): TGTGCCAGCAGCTTGACTAGCGGGGGCACAGATACGCAGTATTTT.

The chain carries TRBV4-3 and TRBJ2-7; 10 bases map to TRBD2. TRBJ2-5 matches the DNA end more closely, so the J call is doubtful. The CDR3 is 18 residues long. The germline V gene encodes CDR1 LGHNA and CDR2 YSLEER. In nucleotides, the CDR3 is TGCGCCAGCAGCCAATCCGTTATGGGGACTAGCGCCCAAGAGACCCAGTACTTC. It codes for CASSQSVMGTSAQETQYF.

The chain couples TRBV15 to TRBJ2-1, with 7 bases matching TRBD2. The V segment lost 0 bases and the J segment 5 bases; nucleotides outside the gene matches: 10. The CDR3 is 17 amino acids. Germline CDR1 reads LNHNV; CDR2 reads YYDKDF (reference sequence). CDR3 in amino acids: CATSRDFQGGFNNEQFF. The DNA of the CDR3 is TGTGCCACCAGCAGAGATTTCCAGGGAGGGTTTAACAATGAGCAGTTCTTC.

The rearrangement joins TRBV7-9 to TRBJ2-5; 12 bases align to TRBD2. The trim removed 5 bases at V and 2 bases at J, leaving 6 bases unmatched. Per the germline V gene, CDR1 is SEHNR and CDR2 is FQNEAQ (reference sequence). This CDR3 region has 16 residues. CDR3 in amino acids: CASSPWTSGEQETQYF. CDR3 in DNA: TGTGCCAGCAGCCCTTGGACTAGCGGGGAGCAAGAGACCCAGTACTTC.

This chain joins TRBV9 and TRBJ2-3; 10 bases map to TRBD1. This CDR3 region has 17 residues. V lost 2 bases, J lost 2 bases, and 8 bases stayed unmatched. In germline, CDR1 is SGDLS, CDR2 YYNGEE. The CDR3 protein is CASSVGDRGDLTDTQYF. Written as DNA, the CDR3 is TGTGCCAGCAGCGTTGGGGACAGGGGAGACCTCACAGATACGCAGTATTTT.

In the case of this clone: The junction does not match germline at one end; this may be a read error. The rearrangement joins TRBV7-7 to TRBJ2-3; D is possibly TRBD2 (5 bases). The CDR3 length is 14 residues. Germline-derived CDR1 and CDR2 are SSHAT and FNYEAQ (reference sequence). The CDR3 region is CASSRGLGTDTQYF. The CDR3 coding sequence is TGTGCTAGCAGCCGCGGACTCGGCACAGATACGCAGTATTTT.

The CDR3 loop is CASSQIQDYEQYF. The CDR3 region has the DNA TGTGCCAGCAGCCAGATACAGGACTACGAGCAGTACTTC. V is TRBV5-6 and J is TRBJ2-7; tentative D call: TRBD1 (5 bases). The CDR3 is 13 amino acids. The V gene lost 4 bases and the J gene lost 3 bases, with 11 bases spanning the gap. Germline-derived CDR1 and CDR2 are SGHDT and YYEEEE.

This clone was counted a few times. J is TRBJ2-2 and V is TRBV29-1; D not certain. Germline CDR1 SQVTM, CDR2 ANQGSEA. This CDR3 comprises 11 residues. With 4 bases removed from V and 7 bases from J, the gap between germline ends came to 7 bases. This CDR3 is CSVVDGGELFF. The CDR3 DNA reads TGCAGCGTTGTGGATGGCGGGGAGCTGTTTTTT.

V and J are TRBV15 and TRBJ1-4; tentative D call: TRBD1 (6 bases). CDR1 and CDR2 from the germline V gene are LNHNV and YYDKDF (reference sequence). This CDR3 comprises 16 residues. V lost 6 bases and J 7 bases, leaving 21 bases between the germline ends. Here the CDR3 reads CATRSRPRGDGEKLFF. CDR3 DNA sequence: TGTGCCACCAGGTCCCGGCCCAGGGGCGACGGTGAAAAACTGTTTTTT.

The chain has TRBV7-9 and TRBJ1-2; D not resolved. Per germline, CDR1 SEHNR and CDR2 FQNEAQ (reference sequence). The CDR3 totals 15 residues. V gave up 5 bases and J gave up 8 bases, with 21 bases separating them. This chain's CDR3 is CASSPAEEPFYGYTF. The CDR3 region has the DNA TGTGCCAGCAGCCCCGCCGAGGAACCCTTTTACGGCTACACCTTC.

This clone was observed once. The rearrangement uses TRBV15 and TRBJ2-3; D uncertain. The germline CDR1 and CDR2 sequences are LNHNV and YYDKDF (reference sequence). The CDR3 sequence is 15 residues long. V was pared by 0 bases and J by 0 bases, with 7 bases between. As DNA, the CDR3 is TGTGCCACCAGCAGAGAGACAAAAAGCACAGATACGCAGTATTTT. This translates into CATSRETKSTDTQYF.

The rearrangement uses TRBV7-2 and TRBJ2-1, with 8 bases fitting TRBD2. The V gene's germline CDR1 is SGHTA and CDR2 FQGNSA. The CDR3 length is 17 residues. V gave up 1 base and J gave up 4 bases; unmatched junction bases: 9. The CDR3: CASSLGHASGLYNEQFF. The CDR3 nucleotides read TGTGCCAGCAGCTTAGGCCACGCTAGCGGGCTATACAATGAGCAGTTCTTC.

The chain links TRBV6-5 to TRBJ2-5, with D unresolved. The CDR3 length is 12 residues. From germline, CDR1 is MNHEY and CDR2 SVGAGI. The V and J ends lost 7 bases and 5 bases respectively, with 11 bases between them. The CDR3 region has the DNA TGTGCCAGCAATCCCGGAGAGGAGACCCAGTACTTC. Amino acid sequence: CASNPGEETQYF.

The chain is built from TRBV9 and TRBJ2-1; 12 nucleotides match TRBD2. This CDR3 is built from 14 residues. V shed 3 bases and J 14 bases; nucleotides not matched to a gene: 9. The germline CDR1 and CDR2 sequences are SGDLS and YYNGEE. Here the CDR3 reads CASSASSGGALEFF. The CDR3 nucleotides are TGTGCCAGCAGCGCCTCTAGCGGGGGGGCCCTGGAGTTCTTC.